This TCR beta chain was retrieved from a study of OX40 agonist ivuxolimab in advanced cancers. Between the trimmed V and J ends, which lost 7 bases and 8 bases, there was a span of 9 bases. The CDR3 spans 11 residues. Germline assignment: CDR1 PRHDT and CDR2 FYEKMQ (reference sequence). Sequencing was performed with immunoSEQ multiplex PCR; in TCRdb, only in-frame clones are kept and a portion is missing. The sample has about 36,000 clones, over 75% seen once. Points on this clone: The antigen is not known.

Study observations and caveats: The specificity for antigen of the expanded peripheral T cells was not determined.

The clonotype originates from an adult with an advanced solid tumor such as melanoma, head and neck, liver or kidney cancer. The V call is TRBV13, the J call TRBJ2-1; tentative D call: TRBD1 (5 bases). Sample: CD4+ or CD8+ T cells sorted from blood, taken in a trial of the OX40 agonist ivuxolimab. The DNA of the CDR3 is TGTGCCAGCACTAGGGGCCATGAGCAGTTCTTC. This codes for CASTRGHEQFF.